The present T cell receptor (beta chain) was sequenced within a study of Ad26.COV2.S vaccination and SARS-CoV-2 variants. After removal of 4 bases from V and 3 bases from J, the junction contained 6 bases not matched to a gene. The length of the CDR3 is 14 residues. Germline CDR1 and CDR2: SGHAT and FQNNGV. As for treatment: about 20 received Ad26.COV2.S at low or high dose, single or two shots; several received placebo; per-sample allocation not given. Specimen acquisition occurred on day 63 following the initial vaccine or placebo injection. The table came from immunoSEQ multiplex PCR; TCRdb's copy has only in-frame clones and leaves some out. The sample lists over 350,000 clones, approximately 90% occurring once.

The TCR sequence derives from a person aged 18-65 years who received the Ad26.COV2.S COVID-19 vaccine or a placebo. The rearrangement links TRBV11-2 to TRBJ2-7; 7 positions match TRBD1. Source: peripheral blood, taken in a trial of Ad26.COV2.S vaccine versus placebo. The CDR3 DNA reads TGTGCCAGCAGCTCGGACAGGATATTCTACGAGCAGTACTTC. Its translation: CASSSDRIFYEQYF.